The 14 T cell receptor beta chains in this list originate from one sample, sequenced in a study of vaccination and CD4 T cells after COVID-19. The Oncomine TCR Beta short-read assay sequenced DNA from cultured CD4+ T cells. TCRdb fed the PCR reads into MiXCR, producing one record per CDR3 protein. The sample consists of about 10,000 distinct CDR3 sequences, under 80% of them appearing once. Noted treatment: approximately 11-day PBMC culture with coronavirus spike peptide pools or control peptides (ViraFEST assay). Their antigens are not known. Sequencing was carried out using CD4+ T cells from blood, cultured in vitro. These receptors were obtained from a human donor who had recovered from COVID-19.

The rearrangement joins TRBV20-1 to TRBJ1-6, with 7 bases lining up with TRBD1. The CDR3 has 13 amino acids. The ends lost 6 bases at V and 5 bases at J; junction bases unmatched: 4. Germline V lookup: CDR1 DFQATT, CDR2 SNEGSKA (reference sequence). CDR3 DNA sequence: TGCAGTGCGGGGACAGTTAATAATTCACCCCTCCACTTT. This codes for CSAGTVNNSPLHF.

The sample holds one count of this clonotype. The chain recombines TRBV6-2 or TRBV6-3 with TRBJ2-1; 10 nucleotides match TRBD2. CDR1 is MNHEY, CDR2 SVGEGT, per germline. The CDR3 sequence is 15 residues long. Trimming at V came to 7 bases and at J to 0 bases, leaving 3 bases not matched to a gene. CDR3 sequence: CASKASGSSYNEQFF. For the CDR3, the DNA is TGTGCCAGCAAAGCTAGCGGGAGCTCCTACAATGAGCAGTTCTTC.

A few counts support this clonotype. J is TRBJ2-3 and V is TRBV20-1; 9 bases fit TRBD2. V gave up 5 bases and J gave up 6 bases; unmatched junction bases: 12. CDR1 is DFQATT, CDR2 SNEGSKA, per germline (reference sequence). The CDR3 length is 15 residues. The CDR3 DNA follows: TGCAGTGCTTCTTTTAGCGGGAGCACAGCCGATACGCAGTATTTT. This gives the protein CSASFSGSTADTQYF.

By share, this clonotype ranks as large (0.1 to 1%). CDR3 residues: CASSHRGQHTEAFF. Here the CDR3 DNA reads TGTGCCAGCAGCCACAGGGGACAACACACTGAAGCTTTCTTT. The V and J genes are TRBV7-6 and TRBJ1-1; 7 bases agree with TRBD1. Germline values: CDR1 SGHVS, CDR2 FNYEAQ. This CDR3 is built from 14 residues. The junction had 6 bases not matched to a gene; V was cut back by 5 bases and J by 3 bases.

The CDR3 spells CASSRQGGSSYEQYF. CDR3 nucleotide sequence: TGTGCCAGCAGTAGACAGGGGGGTAGCTCCTACGAGCAGTACTTC. This chain joins TRBV27 and TRBJ2-7; the match to TRBD1 covers 9 bases. This CDR3 has 15 amino acids. Germline V CDR1 and CDR2: MNHEY, SMNVEV (reference sequence). Trimming at V came to 5 bases and at J to 0 bases, leaving 5 bases not matched to a gene.

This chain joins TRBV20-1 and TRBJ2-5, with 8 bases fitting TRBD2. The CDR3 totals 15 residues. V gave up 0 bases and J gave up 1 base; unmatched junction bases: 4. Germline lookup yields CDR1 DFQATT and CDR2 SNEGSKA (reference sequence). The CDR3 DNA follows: TGCAGTGCTAGAGATGGGCTAGCGGGCCAAGAGACCCAGTACTTC. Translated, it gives CSARDGLAGQETQYF.

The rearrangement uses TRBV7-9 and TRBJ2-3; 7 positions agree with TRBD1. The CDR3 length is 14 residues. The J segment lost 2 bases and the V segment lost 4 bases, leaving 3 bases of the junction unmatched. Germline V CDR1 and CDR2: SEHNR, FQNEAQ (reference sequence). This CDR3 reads CASSSGTVTDTQYF. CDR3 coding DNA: TGTGCCAGCAGCTCTGGGACAGTCACAGATACGCAGTATTTT.

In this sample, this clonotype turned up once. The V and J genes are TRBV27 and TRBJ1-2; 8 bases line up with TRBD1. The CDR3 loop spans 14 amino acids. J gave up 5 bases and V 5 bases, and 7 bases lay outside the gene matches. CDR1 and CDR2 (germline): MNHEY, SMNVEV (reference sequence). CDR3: CASSPSDRGYGYTF. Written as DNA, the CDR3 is TGTGCCAGCAGTCCTTCCGACAGGGGTTATGGCTACACCTTC.

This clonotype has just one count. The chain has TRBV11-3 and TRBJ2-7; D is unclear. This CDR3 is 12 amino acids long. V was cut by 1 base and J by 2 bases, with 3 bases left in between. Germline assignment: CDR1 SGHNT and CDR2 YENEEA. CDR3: CASSLVPYEQYF. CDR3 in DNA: TGTGCCAGCAGCTTAGTTCCCTACGAGCAGTACTTC.

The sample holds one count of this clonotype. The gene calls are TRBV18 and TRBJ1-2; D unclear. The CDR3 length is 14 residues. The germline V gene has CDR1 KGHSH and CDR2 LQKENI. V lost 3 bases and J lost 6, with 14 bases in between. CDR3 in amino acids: CASSPAVHTDGYTF. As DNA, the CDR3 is TGTGCCAGCTCACCTGCGGTACACACGGATGGCTACACCTTC. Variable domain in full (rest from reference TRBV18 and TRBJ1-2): NAGVMQNPRHLVRRRGQEARLRCSPMKGHSHVYWYRQLPEEGLKFMVYLQKENIIDESGMPKERFSAEFPKEGPSILRIQQVVRGDSAAYFCASSPAVHTDGYTFGSGTRLTVV.

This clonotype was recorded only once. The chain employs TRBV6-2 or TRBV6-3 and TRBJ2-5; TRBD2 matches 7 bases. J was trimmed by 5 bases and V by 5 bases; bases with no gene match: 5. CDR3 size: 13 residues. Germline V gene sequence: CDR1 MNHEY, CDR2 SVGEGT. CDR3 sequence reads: CASSSGEVETQYF. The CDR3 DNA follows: TGTGCCAGCAGTAGCGGGGAAGTGGAGACCCAGTACTTC.

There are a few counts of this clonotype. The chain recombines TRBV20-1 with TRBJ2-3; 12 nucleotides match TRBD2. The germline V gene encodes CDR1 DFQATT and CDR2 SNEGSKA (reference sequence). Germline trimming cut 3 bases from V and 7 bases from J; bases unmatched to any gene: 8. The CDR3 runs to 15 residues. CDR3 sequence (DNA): TGCAGTGCTAGTGGACTAGCGGGAACGGGTAATACGCAGTATTTT. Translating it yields CSASGLAGTGNTQYF.

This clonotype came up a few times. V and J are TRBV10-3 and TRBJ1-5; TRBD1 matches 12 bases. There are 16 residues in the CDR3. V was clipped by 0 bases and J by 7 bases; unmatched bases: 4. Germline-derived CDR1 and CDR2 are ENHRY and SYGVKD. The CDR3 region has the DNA TGTGCCATCAGTGAGTCGGGGACAGGGGGCGCCCAGCCCCAGCATTTT. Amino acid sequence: CAISESGTGGAQPQHF.

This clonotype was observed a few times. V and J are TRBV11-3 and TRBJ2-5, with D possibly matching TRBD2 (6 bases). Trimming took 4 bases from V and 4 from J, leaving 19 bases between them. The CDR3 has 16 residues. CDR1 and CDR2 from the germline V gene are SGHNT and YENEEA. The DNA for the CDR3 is TGTGCCAGCAGCTCCACCTCGGGACTGACGGGAGAGACCCAGTACTTC. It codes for CASSSTSGLTGETQYF.